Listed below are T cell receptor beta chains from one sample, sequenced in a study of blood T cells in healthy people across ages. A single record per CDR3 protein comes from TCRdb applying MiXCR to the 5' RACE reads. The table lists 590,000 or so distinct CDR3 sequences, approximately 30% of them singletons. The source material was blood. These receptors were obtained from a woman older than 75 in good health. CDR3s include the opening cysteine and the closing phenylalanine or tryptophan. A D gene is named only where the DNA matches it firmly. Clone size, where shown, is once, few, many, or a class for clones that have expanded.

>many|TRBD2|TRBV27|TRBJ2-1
CASSILTTSGGLYNEQFF
TGTGCCAGCAGTATCTTGACGACTAGCGGGGGATTATACAATGAGCAGTTCTTC
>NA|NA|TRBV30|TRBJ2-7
CAWSGGGLSYEQYF
TGTGCCTGGAGTGGGGGGGGGCTCTCCTACGAGCAGTACTTC
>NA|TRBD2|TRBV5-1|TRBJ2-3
CASSFPSGGDTDTQYF
TGCGCCAGCAGCTTCCCTAGCGGGGGGGACACAGATACGCAGTATTTT
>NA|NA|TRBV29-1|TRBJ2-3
CSVGDGGTSTDTQYF
TGCAGCGTTGGTGACGGCGGAACGAGCACGGATACGCAGTATTTT
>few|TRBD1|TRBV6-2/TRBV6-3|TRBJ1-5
CASREGQGHQPQHF
TGTGCCAGCAGAGAGGGACAGGGGCATCAGCCCCAGCATTTT
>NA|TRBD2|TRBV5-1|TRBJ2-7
CASSPEAGLTYEQYF
TGCGCCAGCAGCCCGGAAGCGGGGTTGACCTACGAGCAGTACTTC
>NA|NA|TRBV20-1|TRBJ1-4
CSAGYRDSIEKLFF
TGCAGTGCTGGATACCGGGACTCTATTGAAAAACTGTTTTTT
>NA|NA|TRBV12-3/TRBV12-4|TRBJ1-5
CASSSRGPQHF
TGTGCCAGCAGTTCTCGTGGGCCCCAGCATTTT
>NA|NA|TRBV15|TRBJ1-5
CATSRGQLNQPQHF
TGTGCCACCAGCAGAGGACAGCTCAATCAGCCCCAGCATTTT
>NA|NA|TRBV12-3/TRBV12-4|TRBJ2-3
CASTRNPGGAGVDTQYF
TGTGCCAGCACTCGAAATCCAGGCGGGGCGGGCGTAGATACGCAGTATTTT
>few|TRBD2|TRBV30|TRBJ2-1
CAWTSPGLAGGPYNEQFF
TGTGCCTGGACCTCTCCGGGACTAGCGGGGGGGCCCTACAATGAGCAGTTCTTC
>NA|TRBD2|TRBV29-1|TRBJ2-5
CSVRTSGQETQYF
TGCAGCGTCCGGACTAGCGGACAAGAGACCCAGTACTTC
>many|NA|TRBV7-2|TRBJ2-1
CASSLDPGRGSEQFF
TGTGCCAGCAGCTTAGATCCGGGCAGGGGAAGTGAGCAGTTCTTC
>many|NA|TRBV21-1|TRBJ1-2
CASSKEQGDYGYTF
TGTGCCAGCAGCAAAGAACAGGGGGACTATGGCTACACCTTC
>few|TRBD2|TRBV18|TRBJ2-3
CASSPPGLAGADTQYF
TGTGCCAGCTCACCACCGGGACTAGCGGGTGCAGATACGCAGTATTTT
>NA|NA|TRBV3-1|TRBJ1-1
CASSRRGGSTEAFF
TGTGCCAGCAGCCGAAGAGGGGGGAGCACTGAAGCTTTCTTT
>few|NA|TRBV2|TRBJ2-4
CASDLGGAQDIQYF
TGTGCCAGTGACCTCGGCGGGGCCCAGGACATTCAGTACTTC
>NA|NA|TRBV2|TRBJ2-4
CANRRTGAGGDIQYF
TGTGCCAACAGACGAACCGGGGCAGGTGGAGACATTCAGTACTTC